The 28 T cell receptor beta chains below come from one sample, sequenced in a study of cytomegalovirus exposure and HLA in healthy donors. The PCR used 60 Vbeta and 13 Jbeta primers. The method was immunoSEQ multiplex PCR; TCRdb's version includes in-frame clones alone and lacks a portion of them. The table lists over 150,000 clones, 80% of them singletons. Material: PBMCs. Receptors were obtained from a man younger than 40 in good health and CMV-seropositive.

The CDR3 reads CASSQDAGTNTEAFF. CDR3 sequence (DNA): TGCGCCAGCAGCCAAGATGCGGGGACGAACACTGAAGCTTTCTTT. The chain has TRBV4-3 and TRBJ1-1; the D gene is possibly TRBD1 (5 bases). The CDR3 totals 15 residues. Germline V CDR1 and CDR2: LGHNA, YSLEER. Trimming took off 0 bases at V and 1 base at J, with 9 bases between the two ends.

This clone came up once. The chain joins TRBV2 to TRBJ2-1; TRBD2 aligns across 8 bases. The germline gives CDR1 SNHLY, CDR2 FYNNEI. V trimming: 6 bases; J trimming: 2 bases; junction bases outside the gene matches: 12. The CDR3 runs 17 residues. CDR3 sequence (DNA): TGTGCCAGCAGGACAACCGCGGGAGGTCCCCCCTACAATGAGCAGTTCTTC. It codes for CASRTTAGGPPYNEQFF.

The gene calls are TRBV5-6 and TRBJ1-5; TRBD1 aligns across 7 bases. This CDR3 is built from 15 residues. Germline CDR1 is SGHDT and CDR2 is YYEEEE. The V and J ends lost 3 bases and 7 bases, in that order; junction bases with no gene match: 10. The CDR3, as DNA: TGTGCCAGCAGCTCACAAACAGGGGAAGGGCAGCCCCAGCATTTT. This sequence encodes CASSSQTGEGQPQHF.

This clone is a singleton in its sample. This chain connects TRBV15 to TRBJ2-1; TRBD2 might be the D (6 bases). V was clipped by 1 base and J by 1 base, with 11 bases between them. This CDR3 comprises 16 residues. Germline V lookup: CDR1 LNHNV, CDR2 YYDKDF (reference sequence). CDR3 amino acids: CATSRGGDGSYNEQFF. The DNA of the CDR3 is TGTGCCACCAGCAGAGGCGGGGACGGGTCCTACAATGAGCAGTTCTTC. Using reference TRBV15 and TRBJ2-1 for the parts outside the CDR3, the full variable domain is DAMVIQNPRYQVTQFGKPVTLSCSQTLNHNVMYWYQQKSSQAPKLLFHYYDKDFNNEADTPDNFQSRRPNTSFCFLDIRSPGLGDTAMYLCATSRGGDGSYNEQFFGPGTRLTVL.

V gene TRBV28 combines with J gene TRBJ1-5; 8 nucleotides align to TRBD1. Germline-derived CDR1 and CDR2 are MDHEN and SYDVKM. The V and J ends lost 5 bases and 4 bases, in that order; junction bases with no gene match: 4. The CDR3 sequence is 14 residues long. The DNA for the CDR3 is TGTGCCAGCAGTCCCCGGACAGGGAATCAGCCCCAGCATTTT. Translating gives CASSPRTGNQPQHF.

This chain joins TRBV15 and TRBJ2-5, with 11 bases matching TRBD2. With the DNA end fitting TRBJ2-7 better, the J assignment may be wrong. The germline gives CDR1 LNHNV, CDR2 YYDKDF (reference sequence). The CDR3 totals 15 residues. The CDR3 protein is CATSRGLAENYEQYF. DNA for the CDR3: TGTGCCACCAGCAGGGGACTAGCGGAGAACTACGAGCAGTACTTC.

V is TRBV19 and J is TRBJ1-1; D unresolved. CDR1 and CDR2 (germline): LNHDA, SQIVND (reference sequence). The V and J ends lost 6 bases and 5 bases respectively, with 25 bases between them. The CDR3 is made up of 17 amino acids. The CDR3 region is CASSPRGRSALLTEAFF. CDR3 DNA sequence: TGTGCCAGTAGCCCCCGAGGGCGTTCTGCGCTTTTGACTGAAGCTTTCTTT.

This clone was observed a handful of times. This chain joins TRBV28 and TRBJ2-7, with D hard to call. Germline loops: CDR1 MDHEN, CDR2 SYDVKM. The CDR3 spans 13 residues. V lost 5 bases, J lost 5 bases, and 13 bases lay in between. This CDR3 reads CASSPAEWHEQYF. CDR3 DNA sequence: TGTGCCAGCAGTCCCGCGGAGTGGCACGAGCAGTACTTC. Using reference TRBV28 and TRBJ2-7 for the parts outside the CDR3, the full variable domain is DVKVTQSSRYLVKRTGEKVFLECVQDMDHENMFWYRQDPGLGLRLIYFSYDVKMKEKGDIPEGYSVSREKKERFSLILESASTNQTSMYLCASSPAEWHEQYFGPGTRLTVT.

The chain employs TRBV11-2 and TRBJ1-5, with a possible D match to TRBD1 (5 bases). Trimming cost V 5 bases and J 4 bases, with 15 bases left between them. The CDR3 has 15 residues. The germline CDR1 and CDR2 sequences are SGHAT and FQNNGV. As DNA, the CDR3 is TGTGCCAGCAGCCCTGGGGTGTCAGGGAATCAGCCCCAGCATTTT. Residues: CASSPGVSGNQPQHF.

This clone was detected only a few times. The chain couples TRBV2 to TRBJ2-3; D gene uncertain. Germline loops: CDR1 SNHLY, CDR2 FYNNEI. The CDR3 has 14 residues. With 7 bases removed from V and 0 bases from J, the gap between germline ends came to 11 bases. CDR3 residues: CASNRVTSTDTQYF. CDR3 DNA: TGTGCCAGCAATAGAGTCACTAGCACAGATACGCAGTATTTT.

This chain links TRBV7-2 with TRBJ1-3; D unclear. The germline gives CDR1 SGHTA, CDR2 FQGNSA. CDR3 size: 16 residues. Trimming shortened V by 0 bases and J by 4 bases, and 13 bases separated the two germline ends. CDR3: CASSLASGPGGNTIYF. CDR3 sequence (DNA): TGTGCCAGCAGCTTAGCCAGCGGTCCAGGCGGAAACACCATATATTTT.

This clone was counted only a few times. The chain combines TRBV29-1 with TRBJ2-1; maybe TRBD2 (6 bases). CDR3 size: 15 residues. Trimming pared 2 bases from V and 3 bases from J, leaving 14 bases between. CDR1 and CDR2 (germline): SQVTM, ANQGSEA. Here the CDR3 DNA reads TGCAGCGTTGAAAGCGGGCGGGCTGACTACAATGAGCAGTTCTTC. Its translation: CSVESGRADYNEQFF.

This chain joins TRBV15 and TRBJ2-3; 9 nucleotides line up with TRBD2. The CDR3 runs 16 residues. Trimming cost V 0 bases and J 4 bases; bases outside gene matches: 5. Germline assignment: CDR1 LNHNV and CDR2 YYDKDF (reference sequence). CDR3 loop: CATSRDLAGVADTQYF. Written as DNA, the CDR3 is TGTGCCACCAGCAGAGATTTAGCGGGAGTGGCAGATACGCAGTATTTT.

The chain employs TRBV14 and TRBJ1-2; TRBD1 agrees at 10 bases. This CDR3 is 13 amino acids long. V was pared by 9 bases and J by 7 bases, with 8 bases of the junction left unmatched. Per the germline V gene, CDR1 is SGHDN and CDR2 is FVKESK. CDR3 loop: CASTGTGDSGYTF. CDR3 DNA: TGTGCCAGTACCGGGACAGGGGATTCTGGCTACACCTTC.

This sequence joins TRBV27 and TRBJ2-7; TRBD1 is a possible D gene (5 bases). The germline CDR1 and CDR2 sequences are MNHEY and SMNVEV (reference sequence). Trimming pared 2 bases from V and 5 bases from J, leaving 13 bases between. CDR3 length: 14 amino acids. The CDR3 region has the DNA TGTGCCAGCAGTTTACAGGGAACTATCCACGAGCAGTACTTC. As protein: CASSLQGTIHEQYF.

This clone showed up just a few times. This chain links TRBV15 with TRBJ2-4, with 7 bases aligning to TRBD2. In germline, CDR1 is LNHNV, CDR2 YYDKDF (reference sequence). The CDR3 extends over 17 amino acids. V trimming: 5 bases; J trimming: 1 base; junction bases outside the gene matches: 11. CDR3 sequence (DNA): TGTGCCACCAGCGGTAGAGGGCGGGAGTCGGCCAAAAACATTCAGTACTTC. Translated, it gives CATSGRGRESAKNIQYF. Filled out from reference TRBV15 and TRBJ2-4, the complete variable domain reads DAMVIQNPRYQVTQFGKPVTLSCSQTLNHNVMYWYQQKSSQAPKLLFHYYDKDFNNEADTPDNFQSRRPNTSFCFLDIRSPGLGDTAMYLCATSGRGRESAKNIQYFGAGTRLSVL.

The count of this clone is one. The J gene is TRBJ1-6, the V gene TRBV4-3, with D maybe TRBD1 (6 bases). Germline CDR1 and CDR2: LGHNA and YSLEER. V shed 3 bases and J shed 7 bases, with 13 bases lying between them. The CDR3 has 15 residues. The chain's CDR3 is CASSHADRRNSPLHF. CDR3 nucleotides: TGCGCCAGCAGCCACGCCGACAGGAGGAATTCACCCCTCCACTTT.

The rearrangement uses TRBV6-1 and TRBJ2-1; the D is unclear. CDR3 length equals 12 residues. Germline assignment: CDR1 MNHNS and CDR2 SASEGT. Trimming left V 5 bases short and J 10 bases short, with 12 bases between. The CDR3 loop reads CASSRVPREQFF. The DNA of the CDR3 is TGTGCCAGCAGTCGGGTCCCCAGAGAGCAGTTCTTC.

The chain carries TRBV6-4 and TRBJ2-3; the match to TRBD2 covers 11 bases. Trimming cost V 5 bases and J 1 base; bases outside gene matches: 8. Germline CDR1 reads MRHNA; CDR2 reads SNTAGT. CDR3 length: 17 amino acids. CDR3 loop: CASSPATSGSGTDTQYF. CDR3 in DNA: TGTGCCAGCAGTCCAGCTACTAGCGGGAGTGGCACAGATACGCAGTATTTT.

In its sample, this clone was seen once. V is TRBV5-4 and J is TRBJ1-2; 7 bases fit TRBD1. The junction had 1 base not matched to a gene; V was cut back by 3 bases and J by 2 bases. Germline V lookup: CDR1 SGHNT, CDR2 YYREEE (reference sequence). CDR3 length: 13 amino acids. CDR3 amino acids: CASSSRGNYGYTF. The CDR3 nucleotides are TGTGCCAGCAGCTCCAGGGGGAACTATGGCTACACCTTC.

The chain has TRBV6-1 and TRBJ2-2, with 10 bases that match TRBD1. The J segment lost 3 bases and the V segment lost 6 bases, leaving 1 base of the junction unmatched. From germline, CDR1 is MNHNS and CDR2 SASEGT. The CDR3 consists of 14 residues. For the CDR3, the DNA is TGTGCCAGCAGGGACAGGGGGGACACCGGGGAGCTGTTTTTT. Translation: CASRDRGDTGELFF.

This clone was counted between two and nine times. This chain links TRBV6-5 with TRBJ2-5, with a possible D match to TRBD2 (6 bases). CDR1 MNHEY and CDR2 SVGAGI come from the germline V gene. The CDR3 is 16 amino acids. Trimming pared 2 bases from V and 2 bases from J, leaving 15 bases between. CDR3 in amino acids: CASSYTSGTGQETQYF. CDR3 DNA sequence: TGTGCCAGCAGTTACACATCAGGGACTGGACAAGAGACCCAGTACTTC.

The V gene is TRBV5-1, the J gene TRBJ1-5; tentatively, D is TRBD1 (6 bases). V was trimmed by 3 bases and J by 3 bases, leaving 10 bases between them. From germline, CDR1 is SGHRS and CDR2 YFSETQ. This CDR3 spans 14 amino acids. CDR3 amino acids: CASSSQGPNQPQHF. The CDR3 region has the DNA TGCGCCAGCAGCTCTCAGGGGCCCAATCAGCCCCAGCATTTT.

The CDR3, as DNA: TGTGCCAGCATCGGACAGATCTATGGCTACACCTTC. It codes for CASIGQIYGYTF. This chain connects TRBV28 to TRBJ1-2; possible D gene TRBD1, 6 bases. V gave up 7 bases and J gave up 4 bases, with 10 bases separating them. This CDR3 spans 12 amino acids. In germline, CDR1 is MDHEN, CDR2 SYDVKM.

The chain joins TRBV6-4 to TRBJ2-7, with 8 bases that match TRBD1. CDR1 is MRHNA and CDR2 is SNTAGT in the germline V gene. Trimming took 5 bases from V and 3 from J; bases not matched to a gene: 3. CDR3 length: 13 amino acids. CDR3 sequence reads: CASSIDRGYEQYF. CDR3 bases: TGTGCCAGCAGTATTGACAGGGGCTACGAGCAGTACTTC.

CDR3 amino acids: CASRFGGREKLFF. CDR3 in DNA: TGTGCCAGCAGGTTCGGGGGTCGTGAAAAACTGTTTTTT. V gene TRBV5-6 combines with J gene TRBJ1-4; D is possibly TRBD1 (5 bases). The germline V and J ends were trimmed by 5 bases and 7 bases, with 12 bases remaining between them. The CDR3 spans 13 residues. The germline V gene has CDR1 SGHDT and CDR2 YYEEEE. The full variable domain, in which reference TRBV5-6 and TRBJ1-4 provide the parts outside the CDR3, is DAGVTQSPTHLIKTRGQQVTLRCSPKSGHDTVSWYQQALGQGPQFIFQYYEEEERQRGNFPDRFSGHQFPNYSSELNVNALLLGDSALYLCASRFGGREKLFFGSGTQLSVL.

V gene TRBV6-5 combines with J gene TRBJ1-3; 8 nucleotides line up with TRBD1. The V gene end was trimmed by 4 bases and the J gene end by 2 bases; junction bases not matched to a gene: 7. The CDR3 runs 16 residues. The V gene's germline CDR1 is MNHEY and CDR2 SVGAGI. DNA for the CDR3: TGTGCCAGCAGTTCCACCCCGGACAGGGCTGGAAACACCATATATTTT. It yields the protein CASSSTPDRAGNTIYF.

The chain uses TRBV2 and TRBJ2-2; the match to TRBD2 covers 10 bases. The CDR3 consists of 17 residues. Germline V gives CDR1 SNHLY, CDR2 FYNNEI. J lost 1 base, V lost 4 bases, and 6 bases had no gene match. CDR3 nucleotides: TGTGCCAGCAGTGCATCACTAGCGGGACAGAACACCGGGGAGCTGTTTTTT. Translation gives CASSASLAGQNTGELFF.